This T cell receptor beta chain was retrieved from a study of beta chain features in type 1 diabetes (dated by TCRdb to between 2017 and 2018). In terms of the full investigation: No differences in mean age, gender distribution, total cell number or subset yield were found between patients and healthy donors. A total of roughly 100,000,000 sorted cells were examined across all samples, and the number of cells per subset was strongly correlated with RNA yield. In the study, recently diagnosed type 1 diabetes patients and matched healthy donors were compared on the TCRB repertoires of their sorted circulating CD4+ T cell subsets. Regulatory and stem cell-like memory subsets were isolated from only 8 patients and roughly eight healthy donors, whereas naive and central memory subsets came from all 28 donors. Overall study results and their limits: PCR may preferentially amplify shorter templates, but because patient and control samples were amplified and corrected together, any resulting skew would affect both groups equally. Because cDNA was sequenced instead of genomic DNA, activated cells with high expression could be over-represented, although the groups did not differ in activation or CD3 levels. Naive, central memory and regulatory TCRB repertoires appeared to be more similar among patients than among healthy donors. Type 1 diabetes patients showed a moderate but significant shortening of TCRB CDR3 length in all four CD4+ subsets. Patients with type 1 diabetes made fewer insertions and deleted more nucleotides at VDJ recombination sites, implying thymic rearrangement abnormalities. HLA sub-analyses involved small numbers of individuals, so any influence of HLA type on TCRB rearrangement remained unresolved.

The entire amount of isolated RNA was reverse transcribed using the High Capacity cDNA Reverse Transcription Kit, so the sequenced TCRB transcripts were expressed ones. Naive, central memory and regulatory T cell samples underwent deep immunoSEQ sequencing, averaging around 3.7 million total reads per sample. Sorted cells were lysed in RLT buffer, and RNA was extracted using DNase-treated RNeasy Micro or Mini kits according to cell number. To prevent cross-contamination, each cell subset was processed individually, whereas patient and healthy donor samples were processed jointly. Using the immunoSEQ multiplex PCR, TCRB sequences were amplified from cDNA into 87-bp fragments spanning the CDR3 region. Sequencing of the amplicons was done on the Illumina HiSeq platform. Concerning the study's data processing: PCR bias was computationally corrected using synthetic template baselines, reads within Hamming distance 2 were collapsed, and singletons that could not be merged were discarded. Reads were aligned against IMGT to assign V, D and J genes, CDR3 length and insertions or deletions at six rearrangement sites. Within each subset, clonotype counts were normalized to sorted cell number, after which true diversity and Gini coefficients were computed with the tcR R package. The overlap coefficient, calculated on TCRB nucleotide sequences, was used to measure repertoire sharing. Entries here come from immuneACCESS through TCRdb and include only in-frame sequences with V and J called. Some clones fail to appear in such tables; in the studies checked, an unresolved V gene covers under half of the shortfall, and the cause of the remainder is unknown. The V and J calls and the clone size are those of that table, but D and trimming were determined from the DNA. A total of about 200,000 clones appear in this sample, roughly 11% of them only once. 1% to 1.5% of the sample is in the top ten clones.

There are 13 amino acids in the CDR3, from cysteine to phenylalanine inclusive. Of all the DNA, just the CDR3 is kept, 39 bases in frame from base 1. The CDR1 and CDR2 encoded by the germline V gene are SGHTA and FQGTGA. V and J lose 0 bases and 5 bases, and a span of 5 bases separates them. The sample holds a few counts of this clone. What this receptor recognizes is not known. Base qualities are not at hand, and no much larger clone is one base apart. A single peripheral blood draw of approximately 100 mL on average was collected from each donor into heparinised tubes. Naive, central memory, regulatory and stem cell-like memory CD4+ T cells were sorted on a BD FACSAria II using a panel including CD45RO, CCR7, CD25, CD127, CD95 and CD27. A purity above 95% was achieved for all sorted populations. Right away, PBMCs were isolated by Lymphoprep density gradient centrifugation and were stained directly, with no culture step. To minimize batch effects, samples were stained and sorted in pairs, one healthy donor with one patient per experiment.

The chain joins TRBV7-3 to TRBJ2-1; the D gene is not confidently resolved. This TCR was sampled from a man aged 18 to 35 in good health. The sample comprised central memory CD4+ T cells from blood. The nucleotides read TGTGCCAGCAGCTTAACCGGGCACAATGAGCAGTTCTTC. It encodes CASSLTGHNEQFF. With all but the CDR3 taken from the reference TRBV7-3 and TRBJ2-1 genes, the full variable domain is: GAGVSQTPSNKVTEKGKYVELRCDPISGHTALYWYRQSLGQGPEFLIYFQGTGAADDSGLPNDRFFAVRPEGSVSTLKIQRTERGDSAVYLCASSLTGHNEQFFGPGTRLTVL.